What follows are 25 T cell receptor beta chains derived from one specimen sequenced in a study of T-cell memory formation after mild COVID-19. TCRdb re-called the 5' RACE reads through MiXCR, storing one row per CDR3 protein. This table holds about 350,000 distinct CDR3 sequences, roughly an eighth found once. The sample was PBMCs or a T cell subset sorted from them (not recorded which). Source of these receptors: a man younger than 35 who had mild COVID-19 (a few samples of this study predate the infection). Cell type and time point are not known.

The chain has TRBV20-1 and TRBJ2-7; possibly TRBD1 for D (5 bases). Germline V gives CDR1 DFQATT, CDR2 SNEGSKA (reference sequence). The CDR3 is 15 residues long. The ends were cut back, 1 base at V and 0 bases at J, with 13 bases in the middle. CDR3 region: CSARGAARVSYEQYF. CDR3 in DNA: TGCAGTGCTAGAGGGGCAGCCAGGGTCTCCTACGAGCAGTACTTC.

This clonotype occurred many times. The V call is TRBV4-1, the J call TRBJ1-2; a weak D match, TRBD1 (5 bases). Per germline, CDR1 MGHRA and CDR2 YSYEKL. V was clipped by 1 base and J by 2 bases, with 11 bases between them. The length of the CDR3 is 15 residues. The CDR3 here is CASSQAAGANYGYTF. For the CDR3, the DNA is TGCGCCAGCAGCCAAGCAGCCGGGGCCAACTATGGCTACACCTTC.

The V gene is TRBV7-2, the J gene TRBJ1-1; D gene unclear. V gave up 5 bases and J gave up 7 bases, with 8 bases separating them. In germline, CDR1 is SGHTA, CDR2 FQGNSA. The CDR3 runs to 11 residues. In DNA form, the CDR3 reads TGTGCCAGCAGCCCCCAGATTGAAGCTTTCTTT. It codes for CASSPQIEAFF.

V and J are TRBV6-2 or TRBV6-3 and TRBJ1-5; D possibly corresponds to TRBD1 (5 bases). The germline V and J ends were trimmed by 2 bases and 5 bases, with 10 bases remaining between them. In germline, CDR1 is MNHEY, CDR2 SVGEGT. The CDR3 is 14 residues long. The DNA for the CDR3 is TGTGCCAGCAGTTACGGTGGGGGGTATCAGCCCCAGCATTTT. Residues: CASSYGGGYQPQHF.

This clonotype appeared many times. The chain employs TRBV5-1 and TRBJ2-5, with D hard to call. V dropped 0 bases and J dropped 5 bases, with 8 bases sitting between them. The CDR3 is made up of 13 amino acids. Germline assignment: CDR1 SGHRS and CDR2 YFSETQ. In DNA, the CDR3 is TGCGCCAGCAGCTTGGGGGTCGGGGAGACCCAGTACTTC. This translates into CASSLGVGETQYF.

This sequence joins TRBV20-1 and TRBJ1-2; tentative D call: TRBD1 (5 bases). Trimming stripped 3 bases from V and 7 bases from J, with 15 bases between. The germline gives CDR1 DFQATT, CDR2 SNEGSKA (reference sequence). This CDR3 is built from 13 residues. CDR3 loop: CSASSAGGGGYTF. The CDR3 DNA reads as TGCAGTGCTAGCTCTGCAGGCGGGGGTGGCTACACCTTC.

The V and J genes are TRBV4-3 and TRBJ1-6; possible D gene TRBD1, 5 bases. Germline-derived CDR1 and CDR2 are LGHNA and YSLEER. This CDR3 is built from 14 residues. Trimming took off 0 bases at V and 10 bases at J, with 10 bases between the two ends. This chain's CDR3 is CASSQDGWGSPLHF. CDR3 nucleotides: TGCGCCAGCAGCCAAGATGGGTGGGGCTCACCCCTCCACTTT.

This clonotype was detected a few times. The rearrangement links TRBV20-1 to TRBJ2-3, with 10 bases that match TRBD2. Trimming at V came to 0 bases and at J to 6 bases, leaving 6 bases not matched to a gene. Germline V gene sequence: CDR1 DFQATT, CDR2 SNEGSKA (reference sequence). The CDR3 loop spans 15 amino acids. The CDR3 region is CSARDSGGPGDTQYF. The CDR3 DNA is TGCAGTGCTAGAGATAGCGGGGGGCCCGGGGATACGCAGTATTTT.

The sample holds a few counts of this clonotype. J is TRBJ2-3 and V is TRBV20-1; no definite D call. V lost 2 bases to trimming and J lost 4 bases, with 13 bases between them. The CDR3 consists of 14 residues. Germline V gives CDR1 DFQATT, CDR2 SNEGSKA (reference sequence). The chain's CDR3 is CSARFAVVADTQYF. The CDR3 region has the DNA TGCAGTGCTAGATTCGCGGTAGTTGCAGATACGCAGTATTTT.

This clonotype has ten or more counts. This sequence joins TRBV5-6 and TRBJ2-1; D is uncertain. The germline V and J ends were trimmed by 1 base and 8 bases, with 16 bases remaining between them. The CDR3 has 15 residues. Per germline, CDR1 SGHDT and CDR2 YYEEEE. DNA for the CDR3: TGTGCCAGCAGCTTGAGAAGGTCCCCTCGGTATGAGCAGTTCTTC. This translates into CASSLRRSPRYEQFF.

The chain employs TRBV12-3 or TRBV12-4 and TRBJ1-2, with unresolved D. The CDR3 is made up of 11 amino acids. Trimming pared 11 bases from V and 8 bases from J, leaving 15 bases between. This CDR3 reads CALLLGIGYTF. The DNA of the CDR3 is TGTGCCTTGCTATTAGGGATCGGCTACACCTTC.

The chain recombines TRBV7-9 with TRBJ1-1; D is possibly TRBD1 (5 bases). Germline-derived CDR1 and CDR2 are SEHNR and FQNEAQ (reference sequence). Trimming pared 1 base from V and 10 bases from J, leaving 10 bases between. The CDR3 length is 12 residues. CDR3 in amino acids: CASSLERGGAFF. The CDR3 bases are TGTGCCAGCAGCTTAGAGAGGGGTGGAGCTTTCTTT.

The chain's CDR3 is CASSGGLLFF. CDR3 nucleotides: TGTGCCAGCAGCGGGGGGTTGCTGTTCTTC. The chain combines TRBV12-3 or TRBV12-4 with TRBJ2-1; 7 bases fit TRBD2. This CDR3 is built from 10 residues. V lost 6 bases and J lost 15; bases outside the gene matches: 5.

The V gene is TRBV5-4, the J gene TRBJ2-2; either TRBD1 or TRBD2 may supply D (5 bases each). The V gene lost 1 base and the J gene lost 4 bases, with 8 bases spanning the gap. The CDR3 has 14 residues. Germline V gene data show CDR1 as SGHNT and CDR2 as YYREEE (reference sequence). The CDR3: CASSLPGRTGELFF. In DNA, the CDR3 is TGTGCCAGCAGCTTGCCGGGGCGCACCGGGGAGCTGTTTTTT.

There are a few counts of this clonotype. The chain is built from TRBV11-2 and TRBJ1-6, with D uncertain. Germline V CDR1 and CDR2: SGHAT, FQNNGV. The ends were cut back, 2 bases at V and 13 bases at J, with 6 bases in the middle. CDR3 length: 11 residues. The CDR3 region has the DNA TGTGCCAGCAGCTTATACGGGCCCCTCCACTTT. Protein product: CASSLYGPLHF.

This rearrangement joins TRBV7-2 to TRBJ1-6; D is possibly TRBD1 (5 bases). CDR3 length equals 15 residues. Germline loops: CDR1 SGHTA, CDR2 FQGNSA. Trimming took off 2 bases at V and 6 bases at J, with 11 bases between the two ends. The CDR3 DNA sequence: TGTGCCAGCAGCTTAAATGGGGCGGCTAATTCACCCCTCCACTTT. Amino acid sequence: CASSLNGAANSPLHF.

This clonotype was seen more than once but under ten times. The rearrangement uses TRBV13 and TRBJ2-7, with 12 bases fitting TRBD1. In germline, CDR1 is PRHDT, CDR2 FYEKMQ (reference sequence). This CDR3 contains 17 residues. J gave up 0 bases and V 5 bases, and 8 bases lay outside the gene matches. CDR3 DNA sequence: TGTGCCAGCAGCATGGGACAGGGGGCCCCAAGCTCCTACGAGCAGTACTTC. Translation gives CASSMGQGAPSSYEQYF.

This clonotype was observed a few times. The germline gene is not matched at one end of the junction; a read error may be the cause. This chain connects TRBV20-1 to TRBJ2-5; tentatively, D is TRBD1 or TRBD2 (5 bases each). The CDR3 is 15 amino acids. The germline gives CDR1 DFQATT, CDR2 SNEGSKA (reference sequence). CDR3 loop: CSARPGTMYQETQYF. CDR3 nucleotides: TGCAGCGCTAGACCAGGGACGATGTACCAAGAGACCCAGTACTTC.

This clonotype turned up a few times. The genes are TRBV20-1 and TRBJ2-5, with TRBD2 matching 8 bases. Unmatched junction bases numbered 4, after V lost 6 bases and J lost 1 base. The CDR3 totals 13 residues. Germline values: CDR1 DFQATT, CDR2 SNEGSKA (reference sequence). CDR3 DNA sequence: TGCAGTGCCATACTAGCGGCCCAAGAGACCCAGTACTTC. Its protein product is CSAILAAQETQYF.

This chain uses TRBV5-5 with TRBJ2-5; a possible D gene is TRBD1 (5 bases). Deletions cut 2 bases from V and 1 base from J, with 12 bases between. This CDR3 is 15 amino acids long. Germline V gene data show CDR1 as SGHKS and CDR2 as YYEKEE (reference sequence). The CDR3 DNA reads TGTGCCAGCAGCTTTGTTTGGGGCAGCCAAGAGACCCAGTACTTC. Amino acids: CASSFVWGSQETQYF.

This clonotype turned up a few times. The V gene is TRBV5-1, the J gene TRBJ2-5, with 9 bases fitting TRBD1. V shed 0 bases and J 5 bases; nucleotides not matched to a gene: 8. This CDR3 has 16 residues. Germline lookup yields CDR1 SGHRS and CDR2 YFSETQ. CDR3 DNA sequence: TGCGCCAGCAGCTTGGGGCCGATACAGGGGGCGGAGACCCAGTACTTC. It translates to CASSLGPIQGAETQYF.

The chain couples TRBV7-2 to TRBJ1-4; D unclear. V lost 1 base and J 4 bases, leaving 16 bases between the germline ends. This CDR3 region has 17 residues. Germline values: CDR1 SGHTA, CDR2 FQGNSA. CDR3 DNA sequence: TGTGCCAGCAGCTTAGAGAACTACCGCGGGTATAATGAAAAACTGTTTTTT. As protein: CASSLENYRGYNEKLFF.

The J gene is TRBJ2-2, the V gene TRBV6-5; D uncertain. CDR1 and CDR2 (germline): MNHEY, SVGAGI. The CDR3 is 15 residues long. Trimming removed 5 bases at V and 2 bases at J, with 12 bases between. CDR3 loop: CASSRSTANTGELFF. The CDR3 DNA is TGTGCCAGCAGTCGATCCACAGCTAACACCGGGGAGCTGTTTTTT.

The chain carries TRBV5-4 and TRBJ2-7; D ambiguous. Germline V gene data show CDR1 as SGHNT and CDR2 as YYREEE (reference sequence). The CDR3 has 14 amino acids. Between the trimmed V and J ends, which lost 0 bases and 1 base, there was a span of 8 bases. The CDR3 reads CASSLGGYSYEQYF. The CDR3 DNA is TGTGCCAGCAGCTTGGGGGGTTATTCCTACGAGCAGTACTTC.

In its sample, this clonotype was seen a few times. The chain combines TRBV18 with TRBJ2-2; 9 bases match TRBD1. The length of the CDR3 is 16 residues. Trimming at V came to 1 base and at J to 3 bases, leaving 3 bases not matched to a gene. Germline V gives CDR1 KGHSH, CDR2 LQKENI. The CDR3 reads CASSPRTGGDTGELFF. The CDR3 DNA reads TGTGCCAGCTCACCACGAACAGGGGGCGACACCGGGGAGCTGTTTTTT.